This T cell receptor (beta chain) was sequenced for a study of blood T cell repertoires in COVID-19. Study background: Material from acute and convalescent COVID-19 was sourced from the United States, Italy and Spain. Nucleic acid was either cDNA or gDNA, and it came from T cells, B-cell-depleted T cells, or PBMCs.

CDR1 is SQVTM, CDR2 ANQGSEA, per germline. Germline trimming cut 6 bases from V and 0 bases from J; bases unmatched to any gene: 7. The CDR3 is 14 residues long. Participants were aged about 18 to 89 years from around 26 US areas. Measured with immunoSEQ multiplex PCR; TCRdb has only the in-frame clones, and not every one. The data show 80,000 to 130,000 clones, 65% to 90% seen once. The sequencing input was PBMCs or T cells enriched from blood (not recorded which). The sequence came from a woman in her fifties or sixties who had recovered from COVID-19. V is TRBV29-1 and J is TRBJ1-1; TRBD1 agrees at 7 bases. DNA of the CDR3: TGCAGCGTGCGGGACAGTGGAATGAACACTGAAGCTTTCTTT. The encoded protein is CSVRDSGMNTEAFF.